This T cell receptor (beta chain) emerged from a study of post-analysis software for immune sequencing data. TCR beta cDNA libraries had unique molecular identifiers. In TCRdb, the PCR reads were re-called with MiXCR into one record per CDR3 protein. The sample shows more than 500,000 distinct CDR3 sequences, under 40% of them seen only once. Concerning this clonotype itself: Its antigen remains unknown.

Notes on the study in general: Those samples that were prepared in the same batch co-clustered strongly by F measure.

Material: blood. This sequence was found in a girl between 2 and 17 years old with multiple sclerosis.

The CDR3 nucleotides read TGTGCCAGCAGCTTTAGAGCGCGGAACATTCAGTACTTC. Amino acids: CASSFRARNIQYF. The chain has TRBV7-2 and TRBJ2-7; no definite D call. The J call may be incorrect, as the DNA end agrees better with TRBJ2-4. The CDR3 is 13 residues long. Germline V gene lookup returns CDR1 SGHTA and CDR2 FQGNSA.